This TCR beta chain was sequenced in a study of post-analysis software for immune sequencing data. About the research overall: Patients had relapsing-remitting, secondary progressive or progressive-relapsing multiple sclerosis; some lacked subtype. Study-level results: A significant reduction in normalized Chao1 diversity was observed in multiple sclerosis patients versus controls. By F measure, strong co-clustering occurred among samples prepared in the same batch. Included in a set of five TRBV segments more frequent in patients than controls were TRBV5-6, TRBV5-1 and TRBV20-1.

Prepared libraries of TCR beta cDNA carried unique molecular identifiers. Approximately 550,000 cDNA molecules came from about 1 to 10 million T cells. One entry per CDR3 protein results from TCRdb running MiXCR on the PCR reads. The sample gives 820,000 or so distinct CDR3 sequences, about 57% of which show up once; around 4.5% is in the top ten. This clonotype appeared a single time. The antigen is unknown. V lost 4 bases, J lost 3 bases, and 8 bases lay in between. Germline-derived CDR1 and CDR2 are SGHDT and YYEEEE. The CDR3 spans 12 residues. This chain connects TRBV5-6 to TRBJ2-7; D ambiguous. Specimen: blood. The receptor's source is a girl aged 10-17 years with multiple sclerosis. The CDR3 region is CASSKTNYEQYF. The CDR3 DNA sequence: TGTGCCAGCAGCAAGACCAACTACGAGCAGTACTTC.